The TCR beta chain under discussion was sequenced for a study of naive and memory T cell subsets (dated by TCRdb to between 2016 and 2019). Regarding the study in general: The study applied an open-source, UMI-based TCR alpha and beta sequencing pipeline to sorted naive and memory peripheral blood T cell subsets. RNA was DNase-treated and reverse transcribed with TCR constant-region primers, mostly using SuperScript III. The results of the functional CMV T cell responses matched the IgG serology results in every case. Paper-wide results and their limitations: In both CD4 and CD8 cells, the Gini index increased while Shannon and inverse Simpson diversity decreased from naive through CM, EM and EMRA. RNA-based TCR counts may be influenced by expression changes linked to T cell activation and differentiation. A few larger clonotypes were present in naive repertoires, particularly the CD8 repertoires, and these clonotypes were possibly memory cells re-expressing CD45RA. Clonotypes were defined as single alpha or beta chain sequences, not paired alpha/beta receptors. Once error correction was done, more than 85% of naive TCR sequences showed up just once, which made the naive abundance distributions much steeper than those of the memory subsets. TCR abundance followed a power law with an exponent that was different for naive and memory subsets but consistent across the three individuals. The repertoire findings for the naive and memory subsets could not be validated against a ground truth, as none was available.

From the second PCR step onward, the TCR alpha chain libraries and the TCR beta chain libraries were amplified separately. The CMV status of each donor was determined by measuring IFNgamma production from CD4+ T cells after fresh PBMCs had been stimulated overnight with CMV viral lysate. CD4 T cells were positively selected with Miltenyi beads, followed by positive selection of CD8 T cells from the CD4-negative fraction. Cells were stained for CD3, CD4, CD8, CD45RA, CD27 and a live/dead dye and were sorted on a BD Aria II into four subsets based on CD45RA and CD27. A few healthy volunteers provided blood, and each donor's sample was split into CD4 and CD8 T cells and then further divided into four differentiation subsets. Around 120 ml of peripheral blood was drawn per donor, and PBMC were isolated by Ficoll-Paque PLUS density-gradient centrifugation. After sorting, cells were lysed in RLT buffer, RNA was extracted using a Qiagen RNeasy kit, and the extracted RNA was stored at -80 degrees C.

Reading from cysteine to phenylalanine, the CDR3 counts 14 amino acids. Of the read, only the CDR3 DNA is kept; its 42 bases are in frame from base 1. V lost 6 bases and J lost 8 bases, and the count of bases not matched to a germline gene is 3. Note on this clonotype: The antigen it binds to is not known. Per-base quality was not reported, and no clone a single base away is much larger than it.

Library preparation employed UMI-ligation and nested PCR. An equimolar mix of two oligonucleotides covering both TRBC1 and TRBC2 was used as the beta constant-region primer. Four rounds of PCR were used to amplify ligated cDNA, with nested alpha and beta constant-region primers being used together with the SP2 primer. T4 RNA ligase 1 ligated a single-stranded oligonucleotide carrying the SP2 primer and a 12-nucleotide UMI to the cDNA 3' end. Incubation of the ligation reaction lasted roughly 20-25 hours at 16 degrees C. PCR2 was typically performed as a SYBR Green qPCR and was stopped at a predetermined threshold so that over-amplification was prevented. Apart from the first purification, every purification step used Agencourt AMPure XP magnetic beads. Library quantification was done by Qubit, followed by a TapeStation check on which the main peak was expected at around 650 bp. Sequencing of the pooled libraries was done on an Illumina MiSeq using v2 2x251 paired-end kits, which typically yielded about 1-2 million reads per sample. Each sample's library went into the pool at roughly 4 nM, and roughly 4.5-7.5% PhiX was added to help with cluster recognition. On the study's bioinformatics: Using tag matching that tolerated one base-pair mismatch, Decombinator assigned V and J genes to FASTQ reads that had been processed by Demultiplexor. Collapsinator used UMIs to correct both sequencing errors and frequency errors arising from PCR heterogeneity. TCRs were translated and CDR3s were extracted from the conserved cysteine to the FGXG phenylalanine by CDR3Translator, with non-productive sequences being flagged. Gini, Shannon entropy and inverse Simpson indices were calculated on repertoires subsampled to equal numbers of UMI-defined TCRs. Within the linear range, a power law was fitted to clonotype abundance distributions using maximum likelihood. Similar UMI counts, unique TCR numbers and clonal distributions were obtained with the pipeline and with MIGEC on one naive CD8 sample. One analysis removed from the naive repertoire any naive TCRs that were also found in any memory subset from the same donor. Repertoires were searched for about 7,000 CMV-associated CDR3 sequences compiled from VDJdb and a published dataset. TCRdb trimmed public reads at Q25 via fastp, called clones via MiXCR and kept in-frame beta chains. Rows are combined by CDR3 protein, so each entry shows the most common genes and DNA. TCRdb, not the original authors, processed these V and J calls. Recorded for this sample are tens of thousands of distinct CDR3 sequences; about 10% of them occurred a single time. 1.2% of the sample is taken by the ten largest.

This receptor was obtained from a human donor in good health. The sample taken for sequencing was naive CD8+ T cells from blood. The label giving this sample's cell subset or site can be read as: naive T cells, CD45RA high CD27+. Recombination linked TRBV12-3 or TRBV12-4 to TRBJ2-1; TRBD2 matches 14 bases in the middle. CDR3 sequence: CASSGTSGSYEQFF. The DNA is as follows: TGTGCCAGCAGCGGGACTAGCGGGAGCTATGAGCAGTTCTTC.